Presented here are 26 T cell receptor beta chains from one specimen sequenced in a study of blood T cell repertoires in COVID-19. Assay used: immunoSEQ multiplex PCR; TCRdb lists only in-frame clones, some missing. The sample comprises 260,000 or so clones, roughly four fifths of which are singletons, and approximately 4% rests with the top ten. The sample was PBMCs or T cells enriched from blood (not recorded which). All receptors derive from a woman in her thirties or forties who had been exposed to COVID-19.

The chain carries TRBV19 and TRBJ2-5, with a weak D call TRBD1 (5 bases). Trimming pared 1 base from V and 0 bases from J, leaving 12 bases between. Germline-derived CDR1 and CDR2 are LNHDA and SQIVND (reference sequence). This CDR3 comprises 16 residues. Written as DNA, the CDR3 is TGTGCCAGTAGTATAGGAACCAGGGCTTACCAAGAGACCCAGTACTTC. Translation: CASSIGTRAYQETQYF.

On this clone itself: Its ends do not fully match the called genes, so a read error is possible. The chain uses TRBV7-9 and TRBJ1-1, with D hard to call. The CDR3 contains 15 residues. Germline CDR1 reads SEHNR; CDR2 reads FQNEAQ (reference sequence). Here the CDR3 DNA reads TGTGCCAGCAGCCTAGCCGGTCGGGAGGGCACTGAAGCTTTCTTT. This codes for CASSLAGREGTEAFF.

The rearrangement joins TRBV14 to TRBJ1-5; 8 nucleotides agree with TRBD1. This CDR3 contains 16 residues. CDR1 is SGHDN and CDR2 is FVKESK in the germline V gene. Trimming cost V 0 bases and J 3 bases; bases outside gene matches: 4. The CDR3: CASSQERTGINQPQHF. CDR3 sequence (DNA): TGTGCCAGCAGCCAAGAGAGGACAGGGATCAATCAGCCCCAGCATTTT.

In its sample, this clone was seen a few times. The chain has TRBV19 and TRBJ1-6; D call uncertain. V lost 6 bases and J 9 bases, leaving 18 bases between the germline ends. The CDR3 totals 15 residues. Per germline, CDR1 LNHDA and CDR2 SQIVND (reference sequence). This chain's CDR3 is CASSQTLGLISPLHF. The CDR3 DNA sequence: TGTGCCAGTAGCCAGACACTGGGCTTAATTTCACCCCTCCACTTT.

The CDR3 sequence is CASSQDAGPGYEQYF. The CDR3 bases are TGCGCCAGCAGCCAAGATGCGGGACCCGGGTACGAGCAGTACTTC. The chain combines TRBV4-3 with TRBJ2-7, with TRBD2 as a possible D gene (6 bases). V lost 0 bases to trimming and J lost 4 bases, with 13 bases between them. Germline CDR1 reads LGHNA; CDR2 reads YSLEER. This CDR3 has 15 residues.

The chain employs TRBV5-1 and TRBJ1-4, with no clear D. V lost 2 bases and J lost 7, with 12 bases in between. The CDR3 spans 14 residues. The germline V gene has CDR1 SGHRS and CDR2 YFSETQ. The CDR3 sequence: CASSFSFLPEKLFF. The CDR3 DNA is TGCGCCAGCAGCTTCAGTTTTCTCCCTGAAAAACTGTTTTTT.

The CDR3 protein is CASSLGGGGTDTQYF. The CDR3 bases are TGTGCCAGCAGCCTTGGAGGGGGGGGAACAGATACGCAGTATTTT. The rearrangement uses TRBV5-4 and TRBJ2-3, with D tentatively TRBD2 (7 bases). This CDR3 has 15 amino acids. CDR1 is SGHNT and CDR2 is YYREEE in the germline V gene (reference sequence). V lost 4 bases and J lost 3, with 15 bases in between. Together with reference TRBV5-4 and TRBJ2-3, the CDR3 gives the full variable domain: ETGVTQSPTHLIKTRGQQVTLRCSSQSGHNTVSWYQQALGQGPQFIFQYYREEENGRGNFPPRFSGLQFPNYSSELNVNALELDDSALYLCASSLGGGGTDTQYFGPGTRLTVL.

The CDR3 sequence: CASSSSVNTEAFF. The CDR3 DNA reads as TGTGCCAGTAGTAGTTCTGTGAACACTGAAGCTTTCTTT. The chain links TRBV19 to TRBJ1-1; D call uncertain. There are 13 residues in the CDR3. V was shortened by 4 bases and J by 0 bases, with 6 bases between the two germline ends. The germline V gene has CDR1 LNHDA and CDR2 SQIVND (reference sequence).

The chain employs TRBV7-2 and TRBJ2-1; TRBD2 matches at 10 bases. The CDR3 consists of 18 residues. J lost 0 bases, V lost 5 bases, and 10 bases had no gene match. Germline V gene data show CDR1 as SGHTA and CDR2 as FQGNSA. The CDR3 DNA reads TGTGCCAGCAGCGCCGAACTAGCGGGGTTTCTCTCCTACAATGAGCAGTTCTTC. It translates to CASSAELAGFLSYNEQFF. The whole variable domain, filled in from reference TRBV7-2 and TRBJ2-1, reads GAGVSQSPSNKVTEKGKDVELRCDPISGHTALYWYRQSLGQGLEFLIYFQGNSAPDKSGLPSDRFSAERTGGSVSTLTIQRTQQEDSAVYLCASSAELAGFLSYNEQFFGPGTRLTVL.

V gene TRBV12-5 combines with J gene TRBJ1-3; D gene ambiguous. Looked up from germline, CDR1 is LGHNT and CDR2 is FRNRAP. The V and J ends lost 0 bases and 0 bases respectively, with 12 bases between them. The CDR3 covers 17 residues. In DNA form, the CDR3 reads TGTGCTAGTGGTTTGGTATTGTCGAGATACTCTGGAAACACCATATATTTT. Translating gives CASGLVLSRYSGNTIYF.

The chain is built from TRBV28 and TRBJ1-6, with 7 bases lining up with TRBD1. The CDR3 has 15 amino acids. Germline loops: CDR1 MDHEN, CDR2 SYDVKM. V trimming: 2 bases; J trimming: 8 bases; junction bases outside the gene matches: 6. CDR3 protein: CASSLGGQTYSPLHF. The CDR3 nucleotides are TGTGCCAGCAGTTTAGGGGGACAGACCTATTCACCCCTCCACTTT.

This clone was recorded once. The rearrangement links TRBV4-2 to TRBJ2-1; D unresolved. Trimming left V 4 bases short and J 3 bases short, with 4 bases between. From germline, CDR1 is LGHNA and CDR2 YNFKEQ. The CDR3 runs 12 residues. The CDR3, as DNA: TGTGCCAGCAGCCCTAGCTACAATGAGCAGTTCTTC. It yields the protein CASSPSYNEQFF.

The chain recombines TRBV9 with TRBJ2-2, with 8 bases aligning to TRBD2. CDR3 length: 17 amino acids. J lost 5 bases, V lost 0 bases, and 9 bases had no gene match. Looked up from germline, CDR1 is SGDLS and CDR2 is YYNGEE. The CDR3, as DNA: TGTGCCAGCAGCGTAGCCGCGACTAGCGACCGTACCGGGGAGCTGTTTTTT. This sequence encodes CASSVAATSDRTGELFF.

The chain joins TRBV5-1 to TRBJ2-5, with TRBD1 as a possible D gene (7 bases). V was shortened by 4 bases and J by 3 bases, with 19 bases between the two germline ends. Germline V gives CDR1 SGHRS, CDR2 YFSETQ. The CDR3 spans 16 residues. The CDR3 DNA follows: TGCGCCAGCAGCCTAGGGGCAGGGGGAGGTAAAGAGACCCAGTACTTC. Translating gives CASSLGAGGGKETQYF.

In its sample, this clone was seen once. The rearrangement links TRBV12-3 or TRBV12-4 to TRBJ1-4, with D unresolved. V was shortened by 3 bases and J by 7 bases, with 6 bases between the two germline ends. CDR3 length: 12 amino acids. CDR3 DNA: TGTGCCAGCAGTTTTTTCGGTGAAAAACTGTTTTTT. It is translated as CASSFFGEKLFF.

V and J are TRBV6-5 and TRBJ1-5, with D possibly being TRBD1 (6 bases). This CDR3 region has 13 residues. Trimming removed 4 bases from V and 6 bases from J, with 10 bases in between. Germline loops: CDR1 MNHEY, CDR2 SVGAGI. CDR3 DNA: TGTGCCAGCAGTTTTGGACAGTTTCAGCCCCAGCATTTT. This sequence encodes CASSFGQFQPQHF.

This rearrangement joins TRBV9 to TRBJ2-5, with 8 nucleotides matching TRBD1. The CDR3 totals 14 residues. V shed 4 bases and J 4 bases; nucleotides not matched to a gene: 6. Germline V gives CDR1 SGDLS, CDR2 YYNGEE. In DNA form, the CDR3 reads TGTGCCAGCAGCCCGAGGACAGGGTCAGAGACCCAGTACTTC. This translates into CASSPRTGSETQYF.

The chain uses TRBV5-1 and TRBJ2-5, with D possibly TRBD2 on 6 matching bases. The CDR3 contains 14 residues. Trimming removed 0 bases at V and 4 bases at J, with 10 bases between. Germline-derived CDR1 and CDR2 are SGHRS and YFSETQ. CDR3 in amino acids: CASSLGQGGETQYF. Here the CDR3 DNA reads TGCGCCAGCAGCTTGGGGCAGGGAGGAGAGACCCAGTACTTC.

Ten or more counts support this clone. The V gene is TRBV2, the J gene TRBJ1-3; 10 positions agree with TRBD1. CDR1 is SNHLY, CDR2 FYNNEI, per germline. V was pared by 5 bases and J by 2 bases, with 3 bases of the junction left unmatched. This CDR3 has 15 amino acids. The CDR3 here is CASSKGQGPGNTIYF. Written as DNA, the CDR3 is TGTGCCAGCAGTAAGGGACAGGGGCCTGGAAACACCATATATTTT.

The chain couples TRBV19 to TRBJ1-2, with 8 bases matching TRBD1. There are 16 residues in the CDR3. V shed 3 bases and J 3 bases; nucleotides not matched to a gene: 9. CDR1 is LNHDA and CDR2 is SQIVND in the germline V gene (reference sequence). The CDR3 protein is CASSIKPGQADYGYTF. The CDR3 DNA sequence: TGTGCCAGTAGTATTAAACCGGGACAGGCAGACTATGGCTACACCTTC.

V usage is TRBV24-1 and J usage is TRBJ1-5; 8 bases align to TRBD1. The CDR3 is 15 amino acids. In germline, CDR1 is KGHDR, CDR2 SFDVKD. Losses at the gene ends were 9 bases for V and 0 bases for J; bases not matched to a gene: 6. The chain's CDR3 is CATSPGGYSNQPQHF. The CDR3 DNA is TGTGCCACCTCACCAGGGGGCTATAGCAATCAGCCCCAGCATTTT.

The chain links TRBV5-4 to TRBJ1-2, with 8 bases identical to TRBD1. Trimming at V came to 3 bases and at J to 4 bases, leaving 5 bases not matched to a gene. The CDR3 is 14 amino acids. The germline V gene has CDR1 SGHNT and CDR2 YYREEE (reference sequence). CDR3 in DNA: TGTGCCAGCAGCTCGTTCGACAGGGGCTATGGCTACACCTTC. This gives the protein CASSSFDRGYGYTF.

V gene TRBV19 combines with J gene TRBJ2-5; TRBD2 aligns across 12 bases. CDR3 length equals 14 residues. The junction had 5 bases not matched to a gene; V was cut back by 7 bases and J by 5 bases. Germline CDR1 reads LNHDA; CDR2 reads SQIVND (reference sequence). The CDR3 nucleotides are TGTGCCAGTACTACTAGCGGGGGGATGGAGACCCAGTACTTC. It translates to CASTTSGGMETQYF.

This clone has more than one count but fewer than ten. For the CDR3, the DNA is TGCGCCAGCAGCTTGTGGACAGGGGGACAGGGCTACACCTTC. It translates to CASSLWTGGQGYTF. The rearrangement uses TRBV5-1 and TRBJ1-2; the match to TRBD1 covers 10 bases. The CDR3 runs to 14 residues. The J segment lost 8 bases and the V segment lost 1 base, leaving 5 bases of the junction unmatched. Germline V gives CDR1 SGHRS, CDR2 YFSETQ.

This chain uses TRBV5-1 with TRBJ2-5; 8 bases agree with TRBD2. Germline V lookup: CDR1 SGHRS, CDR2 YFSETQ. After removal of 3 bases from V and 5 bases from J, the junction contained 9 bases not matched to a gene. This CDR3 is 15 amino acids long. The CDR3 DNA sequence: TGCGCCAGCAGCTCCAGCGGACTAGCAGGCGAGACCCAGTACTTC. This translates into CASSSSGLAGETQYF.

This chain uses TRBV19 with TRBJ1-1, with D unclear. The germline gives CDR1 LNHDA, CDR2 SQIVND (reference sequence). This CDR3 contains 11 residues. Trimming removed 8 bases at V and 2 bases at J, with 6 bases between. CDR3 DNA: TGTGCCAGTCGGGGTAACACTGAAGCTTTCTTT. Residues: CASRGNTEAFF.